Listed below are T cell receptor beta chains from one sample, sequenced in a study of T cell responses to AZD1222 COVID-19 vaccine. TCRdb keeps only in-frame clones here, not all; method: immunoSEQ multiplex PCR. The table shows some 280,000 clones, with approximately 94% occurring only once. The sample here was peripheral blood, taken 28 days after the second AZD1222 dose. These TCRs come from an adult who received the AZD1222 COVID-19 vaccine. CDR3s leave out the opening cysteine and the closing phenylalanine or tryptophan.

V gene: TRBV19; CDR3 protein: ATSWRANTGELF
V gene: TRBV6-5; CDR3 protein: ASSYGYSISYEQY
V gene: TRBV18; CDR3 protein: ASSPRASGDNEQF
V gene: TRBV28; CDR3 protein: ASRSSNQPQH
V gene: TRBV29-1; CDR3 protein: SVAWVKNNEQF
V gene: TRBV18; CDR3 protein: ASSARDSSNEKLF
V gene: TRBV28; CDR3 protein: ASSLETGAGAKNIQY
V gene: TRBV2; CDR3 protein: ASSGRLATRGEQF
V gene: TRBV6-4; CDR3 protein: ASSSTDTGELF
V gene: TRBV27; CDR3 protein: ASSLRLASGGAREY
V gene: TRBV28; CDR3 protein: ASLPDSVSYEQY
V gene: TRBV27; CDR3 protein: ASTPPGNTEAF
V gene: TRBV9; CDR3 protein: ASSVVAELVPYEQY
V gene: TRBV6-5; CDR3 protein: ASSYGLAGAYEQY
V gene: TRBV30; CDR3 protein: ASKGSGRGQF
V gene: TRBV5-1; CDR3 protein: ASSSGGSGNTIY
V gene: TRBV28; CDR3 protein: ASSLDGRNQPQH
V gene: TRBV28; CDR3 protein: ASSWARGEKLF
V gene: TRBV11-2; CDR3 protein: ASSGGSSYNEQF
V gene: TRBV5-6; CDR3 protein: ASSSTGVPVLH
V gene: TRBV9; CDR3 protein: ASSVEATGTPYEQY
V gene: TRBV5-1; CDR3 protein: ASSLDLSSGANVLT
V gene: TRBV19; CDR3 protein: ASSTAPYSNQPQH
V gene: TRBV6-5; CDR3 protein: ASRLGPPDTQY
V gene: TRBV6-6; CDR3 protein: ASSFLSGDGYT
V gene: TRBV5-4; CDR3 protein: ASSQGGGDTDTQY
V gene: TRBV24-1; CDR3 protein: ATSDFDNQPQH
V gene: TRBV27; CDR3 protein: ASSLSRGGKLF
V gene: TRBV2; CDR3 protein: ASSERGGGADTQY
V gene: TRBV9; CDR3 protein: ASSPSPTGGLRGYT
V gene: TRBV19; CDR3 protein: ASSIGRRTTTYEQY
V gene: TRBV25-1; CDR3 protein: ASSEKGSTAF
V gene: TRBV28; CDR3 protein: ASSLGGSGNQETQY
V gene: TRBV6-1; CDR3 protein: ASSGTPGQLLSGANVLT
V gene: TRBV9; CDR3 protein: ASSVGVNEQF
V gene: TRBV6-5; CDR3 protein: ASSTPGVAQY
V gene: TRBV2; CDR3 protein: ASSEREVQPQH
V gene: TRBV6-5; CDR3 protein: ASSYPGGYGYT
V gene: TRBV7-2; CDR3 protein: ASSLGGALDEQF
V gene: TRBV5-4; CDR3 protein: ASTPAEGSSYNEQF